This TCR beta chain came from a study of cytomegalovirus exposure and HLA in healthy donors. Study-wide results and limits: According to reports, the classifier identified cytomegalovirus status with high specificity and sensitivity. The listing of roughly 160 TCR beta chains classed them as cytomegalovirus-associated.

To note about this clone: Its specificity is unknown.

The primer mix had 60 Vbeta and 13 Jbeta primers. Some clones are missing from TCRdb's copy, which holds only in-frame ones; the method was immunoSEQ multiplex PCR. The sample lists 85,000 to 120,000 clones; approximately 80% were seen once. This CDR3 spans 15 amino acids. The germline V gene has CDR1 MNHNY and CDR2 SVGAGI (reference sequence). Trimming took 7 bases from V and 4 from J; bases not matched to a gene: 10. The specimen was PBMCs. The clonotype originates from a middle-aged man in good health and CMV-seronegative. The chain carries TRBV6-6 and TRBJ1-5; 7 nucleotides match TRBD1. The CDR3 nucleotides read TGTGCCAGCAACCTGAGGGGGCCAGGGAATCAGCCCCAGCATTTT. Residues: CASNLRGPGNQPQHF.